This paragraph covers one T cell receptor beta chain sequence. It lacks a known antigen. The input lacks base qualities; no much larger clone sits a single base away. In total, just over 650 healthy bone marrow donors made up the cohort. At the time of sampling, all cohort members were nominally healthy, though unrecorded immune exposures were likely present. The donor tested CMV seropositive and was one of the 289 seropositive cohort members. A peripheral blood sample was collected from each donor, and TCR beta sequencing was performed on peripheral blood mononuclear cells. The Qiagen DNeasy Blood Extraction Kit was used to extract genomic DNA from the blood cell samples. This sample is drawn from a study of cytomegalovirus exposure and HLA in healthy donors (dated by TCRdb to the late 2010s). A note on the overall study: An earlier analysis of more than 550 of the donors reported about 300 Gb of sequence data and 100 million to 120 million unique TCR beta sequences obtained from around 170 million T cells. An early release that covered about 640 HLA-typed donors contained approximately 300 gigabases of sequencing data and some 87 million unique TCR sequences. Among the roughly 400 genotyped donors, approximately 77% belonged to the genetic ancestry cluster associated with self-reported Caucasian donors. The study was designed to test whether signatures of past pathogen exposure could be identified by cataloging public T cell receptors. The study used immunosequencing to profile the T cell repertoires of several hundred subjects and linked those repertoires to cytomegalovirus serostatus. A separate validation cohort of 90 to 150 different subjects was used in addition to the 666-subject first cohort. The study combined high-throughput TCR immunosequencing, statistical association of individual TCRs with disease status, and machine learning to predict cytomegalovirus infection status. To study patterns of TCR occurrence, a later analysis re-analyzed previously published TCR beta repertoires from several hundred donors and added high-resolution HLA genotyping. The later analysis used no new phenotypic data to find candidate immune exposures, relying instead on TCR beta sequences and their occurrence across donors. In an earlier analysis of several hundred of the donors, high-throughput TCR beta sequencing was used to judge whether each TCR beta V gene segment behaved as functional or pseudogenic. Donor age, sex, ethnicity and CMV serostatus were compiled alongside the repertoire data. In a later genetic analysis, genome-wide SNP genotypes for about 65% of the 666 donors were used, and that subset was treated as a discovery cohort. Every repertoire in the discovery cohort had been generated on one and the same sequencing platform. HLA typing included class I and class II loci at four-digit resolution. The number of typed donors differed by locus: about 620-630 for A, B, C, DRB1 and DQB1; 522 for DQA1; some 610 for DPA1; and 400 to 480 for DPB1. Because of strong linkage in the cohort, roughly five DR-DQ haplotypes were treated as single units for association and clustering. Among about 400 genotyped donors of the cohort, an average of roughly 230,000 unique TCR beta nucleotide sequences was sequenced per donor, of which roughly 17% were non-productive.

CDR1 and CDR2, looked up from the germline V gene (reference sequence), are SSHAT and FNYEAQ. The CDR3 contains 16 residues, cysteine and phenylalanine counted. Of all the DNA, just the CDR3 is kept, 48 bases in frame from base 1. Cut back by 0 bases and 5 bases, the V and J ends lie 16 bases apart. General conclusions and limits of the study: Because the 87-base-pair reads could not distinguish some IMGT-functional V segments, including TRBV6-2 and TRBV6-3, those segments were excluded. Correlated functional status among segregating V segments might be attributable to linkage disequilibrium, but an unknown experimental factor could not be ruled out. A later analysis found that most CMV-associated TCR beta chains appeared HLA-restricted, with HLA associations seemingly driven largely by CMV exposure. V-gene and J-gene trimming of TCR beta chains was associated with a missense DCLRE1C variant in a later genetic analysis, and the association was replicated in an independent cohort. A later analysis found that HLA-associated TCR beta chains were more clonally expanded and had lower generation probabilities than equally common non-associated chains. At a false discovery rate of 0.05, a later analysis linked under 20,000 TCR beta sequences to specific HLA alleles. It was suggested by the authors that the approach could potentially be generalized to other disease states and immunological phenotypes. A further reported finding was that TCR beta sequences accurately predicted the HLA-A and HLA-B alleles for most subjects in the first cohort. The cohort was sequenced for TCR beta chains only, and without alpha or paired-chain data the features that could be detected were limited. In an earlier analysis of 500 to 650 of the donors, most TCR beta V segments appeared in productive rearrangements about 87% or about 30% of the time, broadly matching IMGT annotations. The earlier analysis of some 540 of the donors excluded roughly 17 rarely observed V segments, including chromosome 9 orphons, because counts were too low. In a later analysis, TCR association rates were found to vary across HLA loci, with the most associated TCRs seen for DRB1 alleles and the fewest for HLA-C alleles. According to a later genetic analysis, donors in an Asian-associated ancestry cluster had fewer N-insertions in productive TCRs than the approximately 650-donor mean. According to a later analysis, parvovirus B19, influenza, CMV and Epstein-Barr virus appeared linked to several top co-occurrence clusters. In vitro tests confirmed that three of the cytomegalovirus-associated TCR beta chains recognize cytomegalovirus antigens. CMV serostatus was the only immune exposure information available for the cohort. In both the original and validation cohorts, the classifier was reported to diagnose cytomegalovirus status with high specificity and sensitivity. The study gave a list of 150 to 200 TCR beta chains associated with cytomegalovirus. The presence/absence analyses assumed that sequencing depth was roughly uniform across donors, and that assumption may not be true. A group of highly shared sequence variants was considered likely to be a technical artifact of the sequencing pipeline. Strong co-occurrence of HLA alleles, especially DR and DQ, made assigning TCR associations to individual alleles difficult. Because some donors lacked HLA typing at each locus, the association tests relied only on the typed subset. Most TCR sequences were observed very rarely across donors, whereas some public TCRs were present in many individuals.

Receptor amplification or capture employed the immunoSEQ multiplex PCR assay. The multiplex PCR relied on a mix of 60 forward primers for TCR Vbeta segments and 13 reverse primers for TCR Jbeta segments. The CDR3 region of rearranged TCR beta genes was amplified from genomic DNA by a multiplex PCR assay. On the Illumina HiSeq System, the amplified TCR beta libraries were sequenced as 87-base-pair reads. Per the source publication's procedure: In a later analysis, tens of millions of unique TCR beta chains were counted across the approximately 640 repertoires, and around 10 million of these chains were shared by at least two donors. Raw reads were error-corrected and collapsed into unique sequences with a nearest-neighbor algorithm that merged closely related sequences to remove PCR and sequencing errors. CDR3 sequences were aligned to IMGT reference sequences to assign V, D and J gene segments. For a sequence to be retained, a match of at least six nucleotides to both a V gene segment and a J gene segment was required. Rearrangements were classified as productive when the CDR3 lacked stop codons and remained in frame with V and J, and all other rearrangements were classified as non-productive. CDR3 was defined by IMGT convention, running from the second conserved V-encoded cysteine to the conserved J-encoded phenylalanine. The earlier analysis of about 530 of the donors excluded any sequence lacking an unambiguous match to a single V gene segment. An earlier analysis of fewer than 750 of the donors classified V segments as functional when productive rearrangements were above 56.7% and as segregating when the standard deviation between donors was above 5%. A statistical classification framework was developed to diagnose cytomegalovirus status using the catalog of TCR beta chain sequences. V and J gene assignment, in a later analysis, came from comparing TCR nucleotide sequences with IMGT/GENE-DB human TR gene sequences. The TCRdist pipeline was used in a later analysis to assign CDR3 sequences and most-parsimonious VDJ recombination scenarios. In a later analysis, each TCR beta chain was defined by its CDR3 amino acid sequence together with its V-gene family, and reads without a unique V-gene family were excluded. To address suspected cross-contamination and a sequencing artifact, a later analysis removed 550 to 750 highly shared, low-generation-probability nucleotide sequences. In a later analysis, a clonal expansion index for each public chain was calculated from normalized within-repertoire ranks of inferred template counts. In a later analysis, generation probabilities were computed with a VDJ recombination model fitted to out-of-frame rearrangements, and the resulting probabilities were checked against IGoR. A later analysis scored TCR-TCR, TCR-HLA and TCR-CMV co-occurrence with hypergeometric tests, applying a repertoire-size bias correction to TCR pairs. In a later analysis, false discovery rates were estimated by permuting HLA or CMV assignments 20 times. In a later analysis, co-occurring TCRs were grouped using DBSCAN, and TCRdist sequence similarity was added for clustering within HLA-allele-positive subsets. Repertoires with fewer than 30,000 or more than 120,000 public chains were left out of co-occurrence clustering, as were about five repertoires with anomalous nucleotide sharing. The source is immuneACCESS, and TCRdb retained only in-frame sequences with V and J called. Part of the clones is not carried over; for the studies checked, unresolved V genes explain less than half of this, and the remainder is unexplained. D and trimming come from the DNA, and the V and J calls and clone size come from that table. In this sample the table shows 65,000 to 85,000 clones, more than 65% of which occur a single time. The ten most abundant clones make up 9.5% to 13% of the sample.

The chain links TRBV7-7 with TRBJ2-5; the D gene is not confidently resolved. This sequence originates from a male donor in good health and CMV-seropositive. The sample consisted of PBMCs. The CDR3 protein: CASSLAKTDSGETQYF. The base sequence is TGTGCCAGCAGCTTAGCCAAAACTGACTCCGGGGAGACCCAGTACTTC.